This entry lists 2 T cell receptor beta chains sequenced from one sample in a study of prognosis after radiotherapy for stage I lung cancer. The study amplified the TCR beta CDR3 region from genomic DNA. This amplification was carried out by two rounds of multiplex PCR. Every TRBV and TRBJ gene had its own specific primer in first-round PCR. TCRdb re-derived calls from the multiplex PCR reads in MiXCR, one entry per CDR3 protein. The repertoire includes more than 12,000 distinct CDR3 sequences, 25% to 40% of them detected once, and around a quarter sits in the top ten. This material consisted of PBMCs, taken before or after stereotactic body radiation therapy (not recorded which). These receptors were obtained from a donor aged 50 or older with non-small cell lung cancer.

This clonotype appeared many times. The chain is built from TRBV19 and TRBJ2-7; a weak D match, TRBD1 (5 bases). Germline V gene data show CDR1 as LNHDA and CDR2 as SQIVND (reference sequence). V was cut by 3 bases and J by 1 base, with 10 bases left in between. The CDR3 covers 14 residues. The CDR3 nucleotides are TGTGCCAGTAGTATGAGGCAGGGATCCTACGAGCAGTACTTC. Translating gives CASSMRQGSYEQYF.

This clonotype was picked up many times. This sequence joins TRBV29-1 and TRBJ2-7; the match to TRBD1 covers 8 bases. Germline trimming cut 7 bases from V and 6 bases from J; bases unmatched to any gene: 8. Germline assignment: CDR1 SQVTM and CDR2 ANQGSEA. This CDR3 is 12 amino acids long. This chain's CDR3 is CSARPDRGEQYF. The CDR3 nucleotides read TGCAGCGCCAGACCCGACAGGGGCGAGCAGTACTTC.